These T cell receptor beta chains were read from a single sample in a study of shared clonotypes between healthy human individuals. Here immunoSEQ multiplex PCR was the method, and the copy in TCRdb shows in-frame clones only, minus some. The sample shows hundreds of thousands of clones, roughly 96% of them seen only once. Input material: naive CD8+ T cells sorted from blood. The origin of the receptors is a woman aged 25-40 years in good health. CDR3s include the opening cysteine and the closing phenylalanine or tryptophan. D genes are given only for firm matches. Clone size is shown for a subset of rows, as once, few, many or a class of expanded clone.

CDR3aa: CASSQSLGLADYNEQFF; CDR3nt: TGTGCCAGCAGCCAATCCCTGGGGCTAGCGGACTACAATGAGCAGTTCTTC; d_gene: TRBD2; j_gene: TRBJ2-1; v_gene: TRBV4-2; abundance: .
CDR3aa: CASSNTNTGELFF; CDR3nt: TGTGCCAGCAGTAACACGAACACCGGGGAGCTGTTTTTT; d_gene: .; j_gene: TRBJ2-2; v_gene: TRBV27; abundance: .
CDR3aa: CASSLVLGGVQPQHF; CDR3nt: TGTGCCAGCAGTTTAGTATTAGGGGGCGTCCAGCCCCAGCATTTT; d_gene: TRBD1; j_gene: TRBJ1-5; v_gene: TRBV28; abundance: once
CDR3aa: CASSPGQGYEQYF; CDR3nt: TGTGCCAGCAGCCCCGGACAGGGTTACGAGCAGTACTTC; d_gene: TRBD1; j_gene: TRBJ2-7; v_gene: TRBV27; abundance: .
CDR3aa: CATSRGQLRDTNQPQHF; CDR3nt: TGTGCCACCAGCAGAGGACAGCTCCGGGACACTAATCAGCCCCAGCATTTT; d_gene: .; j_gene: TRBJ1-5; v_gene: TRBV15; abundance: .
CDR3aa: CASSQDNPDRELFF; CDR3nt: TGTGCCAGCAGCCAAGATAACCCCGACCGGGAGCTGTTTTTT; d_gene: .; j_gene: TRBJ2-2; v_gene: TRBV14; abundance: .
CDR3aa: CASSRSVTGLSNEQFF; CDR3nt: TGTGCCAGTAGTAGGTCAGTGACAGGGTTATCGAATGAGCAGTTCTTC; d_gene: TRBD1; j_gene: TRBJ2-1; v_gene: TRBV19; abundance: .
CDR3aa: CASSYSGIGELFF; CDR3nt: TGTGCCAGCAGTTACTCCGGGATCGGGGAGCTGTTTTTT; d_gene: .; j_gene: TRBJ2-2; v_gene: TRBV6-5; abundance: few
CDR3aa: CASSLAVSSDTQYF; CDR3nt: TGTGCCAGCAGCTTAGCCGTTAGTTCAGATACGCAGTATTTT; d_gene: .; j_gene: TRBJ2-3; v_gene: TRBV7-8; abundance: .
CDR3aa: CASTRGGEFHEQYF; CDR3nt: TGTGCCAGCACCCGCGGAGGGGAATTTCACGAGCAGTACTTC; d_gene: .; j_gene: TRBJ2-7; v_gene: TRBV6-6; abundance: .
CDR3aa: CASSPYRALGTDTQYF; CDR3nt: TGTGCCAGCAGTCCGTACAGGGCATTGGGCACAGATACGCAGTATTTT; d_gene: .; j_gene: TRBJ2-3; v_gene: TRBV27; abundance: .
CDR3aa: CASSLAGGSPHEQYF; CDR3nt: TGCGCCAGCAGCCTAGCGGGAGGGTCGCCCCACGAGCAGTACTTC; d_gene: TRBD2; j_gene: TRBJ2-7; v_gene: TRBV4-1; abundance: few
CDR3aa: CASSAGDLGAGEETQYF; CDR3nt: TGTGCCAGCAGCGCGGGGGACTTGGGAGCGGGAGAAGAGACCCAGTACTTC; d_gene: TRBD2; j_gene: TRBJ2-5; v_gene: TRBV9; abundance: .
CDR3aa: CASSEVGQATNSGNTIYF; CDR3nt: TGTGCCAGCAGTGAAGTGGGACAGGCGACTAACTCTGGAAACACCATATATTTT; d_gene: TRBD1; j_gene: TRBJ1-3; v_gene: TRBV2; abundance: .
CDR3aa: CASSAWGGHHAPQAYNEQFF; CDR3nt: TGTGCCAGCAGCGCCTGGGGGGGACATCACGCGCCTCAGGCCTACAATGAGCAGTTCTTC; d_gene: .; j_gene: TRBJ2-1; v_gene: TRBV9; abundance: .
CDR3aa: CTSSLLQGRSYEQYF; CDR3nt: TGCACCAGCAGCCTGCTTCAGGGGCGCTCCTACGAGCAGTACTTC; d_gene: .; j_gene: TRBJ2-7; v_gene: TRBV1; abundance: .
CDR3aa: CASSIKVTNEKLFF; CDR3nt: TGTGCCAGTAGTATCAAAGTGACTAATGAAAAACTGTTTTTT; d_gene: .; j_gene: TRBJ1-4; v_gene: TRBV19; abundance: once
CDR3aa: CASRDGNTDTQYF; CDR3nt: TGTGCCAGCAGGGACGGCAACACAGATACGCAGTATTTT; d_gene: .; j_gene: TRBJ2-3; v_gene: TRBV7-8; abundance: .
CDR3aa: CASSSRRGGTGELFF; CDR3nt: TGTGCCAGCAGCTCACGCAGGGGAGGCACCGGGGAGCTGTTTTTT; d_gene: .; j_gene: TRBJ2-2; v_gene: TRBV11-3; abundance: .
CDR3aa: CASSSMPGLASEQFF; CDR3nt: TGTGCCAGCAGCTCCATGCCGGGACTAGCAAGTGAGCAGTTCTTC; d_gene: TRBD2; j_gene: TRBJ2-1; v_gene: TRBV7-8; abundance: .
CDR3aa: CASSQAGVSYNEQFF; CDR3nt: TGTGCCAGTTCCCAAGCGGGCGTCTCCTACAATGAGCAGTTCTTC; d_gene: .; j_gene: TRBJ2-1; v_gene: TRBV19; abundance: .
CDR3aa: CASSRARTSSYNEQFF; CDR3nt: TGTGCCAGCAGCAGGGCGCGGACTAGCAGCTACAATGAGCAGTTCTTC; d_gene: TRBD2; j_gene: TRBJ2-1; v_gene: TRBV13; abundance: .
CDR3aa: CASSLWRAGGNEQFF; CDR3nt: TGTGCCAGCAGTTTATGGAGGGCAGGGGGCAATGAGCAGTTCTTC; d_gene: TRBD1; j_gene: TRBJ2-1; v_gene: TRBV28; abundance: .
CDR3aa: CASSLAASGYEQYF; CDR3nt: TGTGCCAGCAGCTTAGCTGCTAGCGGGTACGAGCAGTACTTC; d_gene: TRBD2; j_gene: TRBJ2-7; v_gene: TRBV11-2; abundance: .
CDR3aa: CASRGTTYEQYF; CDR3nt: TGTGCCAGCAGGGGGACAACCTACGAGCAGTACTTC; d_gene: .; j_gene: TRBJ2-7; v_gene: TRBV6-4; abundance: .
CDR3aa: CASSQGLGQETQYF; CDR3nt: TGTGCCAGCAGCCAAGGTTTAGGGCAAGAGACCCAGTACTTC; d_gene: .; j_gene: TRBJ2-5; v_gene: TRBV4-2; abundance: .
CDR3aa: CASSLGKRSYNEQFF; CDR3nt: TGCGCCAGCAGCTTGGGCAAGCGCTCCTACAATGAGCAGTTCTTC; d_gene: .; j_gene: TRBJ2-1; v_gene: TRBV5-1; abundance: .
CDR3aa: CASTLAPNTGELFF; CDR3nt: TGTGCCAGCACTCTTGCGCCGAACACCGGGGAGCTGTTTTTT; d_gene: .; j_gene: TRBJ2-2; v_gene: TRBV27; abundance: .
CDR3aa: CSVEGGPPDGETQYF; CDR3nt: TGCAGCGTTGAAGGGGGCCCTCCGGACGGGGAGACCCAGTACTTC; d_gene: .; j_gene: TRBJ2-5; v_gene: TRBV29-1; abundance: .
CDR3aa: CASSWTAGQETQYF; CDR3nt: TGTGCCAGCAGTTGGACTGCAGGTCAAGAGACCCAGTACTTC; d_gene: .; j_gene: TRBJ2-5; v_gene: TRBV28; abundance: .
CDR3aa: CASSWAMNEQYF; CDR3nt: TGTGCCAGCAGCTGGGCCATGAACGAGCAGTACTTC; d_gene: .; j_gene: TRBJ2-7; v_gene: TRBV5-6; abundance: .
CDR3aa: CASSWGVGNQPQHF; CDR3nt: TGTGCCAGCAGCTGGGGGGTGGGCAATCAGCCCCAGCATTTT; d_gene: .; j_gene: TRBJ1-5; v_gene: TRBV5-4; abundance: .
CDR3aa: CASSLLGASYNEQFF; CDR3nt: TGTGCCAGCAGTTTACTCGGGGCCTCCTACAATGAGCAGTTCTTC; d_gene: .; j_gene: TRBJ2-1; v_gene: TRBV28; abundance: .
CDR3aa: CASSFGGASTDTQYF; CDR3nt: TGTGCCAGCAGTTTCGGTGGGGCTAGCACTGATACGCAGTATTTT; d_gene: .; j_gene: TRBJ2-3; v_gene: TRBV28; abundance: .
CDR3aa: CASGSQLAQETQYF; CDR3nt: TGTGCCAGTGGTTCCCAGTTGGCCCAAGAGACCCAGTACTTC; d_gene: .; j_gene: TRBJ2-5; v_gene: TRBV13; abundance: .